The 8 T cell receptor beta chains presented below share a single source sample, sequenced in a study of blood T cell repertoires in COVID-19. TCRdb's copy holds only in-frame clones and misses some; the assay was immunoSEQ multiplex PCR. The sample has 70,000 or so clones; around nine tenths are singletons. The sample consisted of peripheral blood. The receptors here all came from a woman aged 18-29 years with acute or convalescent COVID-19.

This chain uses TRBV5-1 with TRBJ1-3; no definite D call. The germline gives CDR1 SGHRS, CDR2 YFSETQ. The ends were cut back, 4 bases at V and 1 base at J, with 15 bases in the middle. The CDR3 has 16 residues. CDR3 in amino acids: CASSASFIGSGNTIYF. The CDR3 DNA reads TGCGCCAGCAGCGCCAGTTTCATTGGTTCTGGAAACACCATATATTTT. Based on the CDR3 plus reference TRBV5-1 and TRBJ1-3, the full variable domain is KAGVTQTPRYLIKTRGQQVTLSCSPISGHRSVSWYQQTPGQGLQFLFEYFSETQRNKGNFPGRFSGRQFSNSRSEMNVSTLELGDSALYLCASSASFIGSGNTIYFGEGSWLTVV.

CDR3 DNA sequence: TGTGCCAGTAGTATAGATCCACCAGGGGGCGCGCGGACTGAAGCTTTCTTT. Protein product: CASSIDPPGGARTEAFF. V gene TRBV19 combines with J gene TRBJ1-1; 8 nucleotides line up with TRBD1. Germline V gene lookup returns CDR1 LNHDA and CDR2 SQIVND (reference sequence). Trimming took 0 bases from V and 5 from J; bases not matched to a gene: 11. The CDR3 spans 17 residues.

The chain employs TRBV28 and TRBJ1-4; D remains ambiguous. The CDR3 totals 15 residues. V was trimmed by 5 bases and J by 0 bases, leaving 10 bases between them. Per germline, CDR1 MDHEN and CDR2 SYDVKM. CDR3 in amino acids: CASSMDTATNEKLFF. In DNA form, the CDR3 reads TGTGCCAGCAGTATGGATACAGCAACTAATGAAAAACTGTTTTTT. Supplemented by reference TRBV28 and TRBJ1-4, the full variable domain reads DVKVTQSSRYLVKRTGEKVFLECVQDMDHENMFWYRQDPGLGLRLIYFSYDVKMKEKGDIPEGYSVSREKKERFSLILESASTNQTSMYLCASSMDTATNEKLFFGSGTQLSVL.

DNA of the CDR3: TGTGCCAGCAGCTCAGGAAACGGTTACTCTAGCACAGATACGCAGTATTTT. Amino acids: CASSSGNGYSSTDTQYF. The chain joins TRBV7-8 to TRBJ2-3; D uncertain. CDR1 and CDR2 from the germline V gene are SGHVS and FQNEAQ. Trimming left V 4 bases short and J 0 bases short, with 17 bases between. The CDR3 has 17 residues.

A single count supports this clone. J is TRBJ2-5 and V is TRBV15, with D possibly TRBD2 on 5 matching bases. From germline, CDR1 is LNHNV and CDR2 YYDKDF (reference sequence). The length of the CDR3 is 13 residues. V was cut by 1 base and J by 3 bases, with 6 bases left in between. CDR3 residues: CATSRAGKETQYF. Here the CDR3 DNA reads TGTGCCACCAGCAGAGCCGGGAAAGAGACCCAGTACTTC.

The CDR3 region has the DNA TGCAGCGTGAATCTAGCGGGAGGGAGCTCCTACGAGCAGTACTTC. Translation gives CSVNLAGGSSYEQYF. The chain couples TRBV29-1 to TRBJ2-7; 12 bases line up with TRBD2. The CDR3 loop spans 15 amino acids. Losses at the gene ends were 6 bases for V and 0 bases for J; bases not matched to a gene: 6. CDR1 and CDR2 from the germline V gene are SQVTM and ANQGSEA.

CDR3 nucleotides: TGTGCCAGCAGTGGGGGACAGGCCTACGAGCAGTACTTC. This gives the protein CASSGGQAYEQYF. This chain uses TRBV2 with TRBJ2-7; 8 nucleotides agree with TRBD1. The V segment lost 4 bases and the J segment 2 bases; nucleotides outside the gene matches: 1. Germline-derived CDR1 and CDR2 are SNHLY and FYNNEI. The CDR3 is 13 amino acids.

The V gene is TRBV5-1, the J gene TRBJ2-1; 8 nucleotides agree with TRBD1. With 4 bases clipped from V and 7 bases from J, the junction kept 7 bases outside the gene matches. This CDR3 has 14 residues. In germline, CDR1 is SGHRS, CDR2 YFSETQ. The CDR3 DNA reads TGCGCCAGCAGCCGGAGGACAGGGACAAATGAGCAGTTCTTC. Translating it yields CASSRRTGTNEQFF.